A single sample gave rise to the 5 T cell receptor beta chains below, sequenced in a study of cytomegalovirus exposure and HLA in healthy donors. The study ran its PCR with 60 Vbeta and 13 Jbeta primers. Sequencing was performed with immunoSEQ multiplex PCR; in TCRdb, only in-frame clones are kept and a portion is missing. Here the sample spans around 98,000 clones, roughly three quarters being singletons. Sequences were obtained from PBMCs. The receptors stem from a man aged 35-49 years in good health and CMV-seronegative.

The table lists this clone with a count of one. This chain uses TRBV27 with TRBJ2-2, with D maybe TRBD1 (6 bases). Trimming took off 5 bases at V and 3 bases at J, with 10 bases between the two ends. CDR3 size: 14 residues. Germline V lookup: CDR1 MNHEY, CDR2 SMNVEV (reference sequence). DNA of the CDR3: TGTGCCAGCAGTCCCTACAGGGACACCGGGGAGCTGTTTTTT. Protein sequence: CASSPYRDTGELFF.

J is TRBJ1-4 and V is TRBV7-2; possible D gene TRBD1, 5 bases. CDR1 is SGHTA and CDR2 is FQGNSA in the germline V gene. V was pared by 6 bases and J by 0 bases, with 11 bases between. CDR3 size: 15 residues. The CDR3 DNA reads TGTGCCAGCAGTCTACAGGCGACAACTAATGAAAAACTGTTTTTT. As protein: CASSLQATTNEKLFF.

V is TRBV10-3 and J is TRBJ2-3, with D hard to call. Per germline, CDR1 ENHRY and CDR2 SYGVKD. Trimming left V 2 bases short and J 1 base short, with 10 bases between. This CDR3 has 15 residues. The chain's CDR3 is CAISEVQRGTDTQYF. The CDR3 region has the DNA TGTGCCATCAGTGAGGTACAGAGAGGCACAGATACGCAGTATTTT.

The genes are TRBV5-1 and TRBJ2-2; TRBD2 aligns across 11 bases. Germline values: CDR1 SGHRS, CDR2 YFSETQ. There are 16 residues in the CDR3. The ends lost 4 bases at V and 4 bases at J; junction bases unmatched: 6. CDR3 in DNA: TGCGCCAGCAGCGAGACTAGCGGGGCCGGCACCGGGGAGCTGTTTTTT. As protein: CASSETSGAGTGELFF.

CDR3 residues: CASSLATVDSYGYTF. The DNA of the CDR3 is TGTGCCAGCAGCTTAGCTACGGTCGATTCGTATGGCTACACCTTC. The gene calls are TRBV7-9 and TRBJ1-2; D is undetermined. This CDR3 is built from 15 residues. V was pared by 0 bases and J by 5 bases, with 13 bases between. The germline gives CDR1 SEHNR, CDR2 FQNEAQ (reference sequence).